This T cell receptor (beta chain) came from a study of OX40 agonist ivuxolimab in advanced cancers. Study information: Three patients, one with hepatocellular carcinoma and two with cutaneous melanoma, responded partially.

The assay was immunoSEQ multiplex PCR, and TCRdb's table has in-frame clones only and misses some. The sample carries about 31,000 clones, roughly 79% recorded once. Whole-study results and caveats: Some patients without response likewise showed low normalized clonal expansion.

V gave up 2 bases and J gave up 5 bases, with 7 bases separating them. CDR1 is SGHRS and CDR2 is YFSETQ in the germline V gene. The CDR3 totals 12 residues. Turning to this clone: The antigen remains undetermined.

V is TRBV5-1 and J is TRBJ2-5; D is uncertain. The sequencing here drew on CD4+ or CD8+ T cells sorted from blood, taken in a trial of the OX40 agonist ivuxolimab. The sequence came from an adult with an advanced solid tumor such as melanoma, head and neck, liver or kidney cancer. The CDR3 protein is CASSLLGETQYF. DNA of the CDR3: TGCGCCAGCAGCTTATTGGGGGAGACCCAGTACTTC.